The next 24 T cell receptor beta chains were all read from a single sample in a study of T cells in Graves' hyperthyroidism and ophthalmopathy. Using RNA transcripts as the source, TCR beta CDR3 regions were amplified. The HTBI set primed first-round TCR CDR3 RT-PCR. TCRdb passed the multiplex PCR reads through MiXCR, listing each CDR3 protein once. This sample has 700,000 or so distinct CDR3 sequences; roughly 15% occur once, and the top ten carry 9.5% to 15%. Sequencing was done on a sample of blood. The receptors were sampled from a woman aged 50 to 65 with Graves' ophthalmopathy.

This clonotype was observed many times. J is TRBJ1-5 and V is TRBV2, with TRBD1 matching over 9 bases. The germline V gene has CDR1 SNHLY and CDR2 FYNNEI. This CDR3 has 13 residues. J lost 6 bases, V lost 10 bases, and 7 bases had no gene match. CDR3 region: CATKETGGQPQHF. The CDR3, as DNA: TGTGCCACCAAGGAGACAGGGGGTCAGCCCCAGCATTTT.

The chain employs TRBV6-1 and TRBJ2-2; 9 bases are shared with TRBD2. The CDR3 is made up of 17 amino acids. V dropped 6 bases and J dropped 2; count of bases not matched to a gene: 10. Germline CDR1 and CDR2: MNHNS and SASEGT. DNA for the CDR3: TGTGCCAGCAGCGAAACGATAGCGGGAGTTAACACCGGGGAGCTGTTTTTT. Translation: CASSETIAGVNTGELFF.

The genes are TRBV12-3 or TRBV12-4 and TRBJ2-1, with 8 bases matching TRBD1. CDR3 size: 15 residues. Trimming cost V 6 bases and J 6 bases; bases outside gene matches: 10. In DNA, the CDR3 is TGTGCCAGCAGCCCTGGACAGGGAGATTTCAATGAGCAGTTCTTC. Protein: CASSPGQGDFNEQFF.

J is TRBJ1-2 and V is TRBV14, with 7 bases matching TRBD1. CDR1 and CDR2 (germline): SGHDN, FVKESK. Trimming at V came to 3 bases and at J to 2 bases, leaving 6 bases not matched to a gene. The CDR3 sequence is 15 residues long. CDR3 sequence reads: CASSQGTATNYGYTF. The DNA of the CDR3 is TGTGCCAGCAGCCAGGGGACAGCCACGAACTATGGCTACACCTTC.

The rearrangement links TRBV4-3 to TRBJ1-2; D might be TRBD1 (5 bases). V lost 0 bases and J lost 0, with 8 bases in between. Germline CDR1 LGHNA, CDR2 YSLEER. This CDR3 comprises 15 residues. DNA of the CDR3: TGCGCCAGCAGCCAAGACGACAGCTCTAACTATGGCTACACCTTC. Translation gives CASSQDDSSNYGYTF.

There are many counts of this clonotype. This chain uses TRBV12-3 or TRBV12-4 with TRBJ2-7; the D gene is possibly TRBD1 (6 bases). This CDR3 spans 14 amino acids. Trimming took off 5 bases at V and 3 bases at J, with 14 bases between the two ends. CDR3 region: CASSPHRDNYEQYF. CDR3 coding DNA: TGTGCCAGCAGTCCGCACCGGGACAACTACGAGCAGTACTTC.

This sequence joins TRBV19 and TRBJ2-1; 7 bases fit TRBD2. The ends lost 7 bases at V and 4 bases at J; junction bases unmatched: 10. The CDR3 contains 15 residues. Germline V lookup: CDR1 LNHDA, CDR2 SQIVND (reference sequence). As DNA, the CDR3 is TGTGCCAGTACCCGGGGACTACCAGCTTACAATGAGCAGTTCTTC. As protein: CASTRGLPAYNEQFF.

A remark on this clonotype: With a much larger clone just one base away, this may be a read error. This sequence joins TRBV12-3 or TRBV12-4 and TRBJ1-1; possible D gene TRBD1, 6 bases. This CDR3 is 14 amino acids long. Trimming left V 8 bases short and J 4 bases short, with 17 bases between. The CDR3 coding sequence is TGTGCCAGCTATGCAGGGGCCCCGGGCACTGAAGCTTTCTTT. Its translation: CASYAGAPGTEAFF.

V gene TRBV18 combines with J gene TRBJ1-1; 8 positions match TRBD1. Germline lookup yields CDR1 KGHSH and CDR2 LQKENI. V lost 2 bases and J lost 5; bases outside the gene matches: 10. The CDR3 loop spans 16 amino acids. This CDR3 is CASSPLDRVQGTEAFF. CDR3 bases: TGTGCCAGCTCACCATTGGACAGGGTTCAGGGGACTGAAGCTTTCTTT.

The rearrangement joins TRBV11-2 to TRBJ2-3; no clear D. The CDR3 spans 12 residues. CDR1 is SGHAT and CDR2 is FQNNGV in the germline V gene. V shed 7 bases and J shed 1 base, with 6 bases lying between them. The CDR3 nucleotides read TGTGCCAGCAACCCGGGCACAGATACGCAGTATTTT. Its protein product is CASNPGTDTQYF.

This clonotype was detected ten times or more. V and J are TRBV9 and TRBJ2-1, with TRBD1 as a possible D gene (6 bases). Germline CDR1 SGDLS, CDR2 YYNGEE. V lost 3 bases and J 2 bases, leaving 12 bases between the germline ends. The CDR3 consists of 15 residues. CDR3 in amino acids: CASSANDRPYNEQFF. The CDR3 DNA reads TGTGCCAGCAGCGCAAATGACAGGCCCTACAATGAGCAGTTCTTC.

This clonotype was detected ten times or more. The gene calls are TRBV24-1 and TRBJ2-7, with a weak D call TRBD1 (6 bases). CDR3 size: 15 residues. The V and J ends lost 4 bases and 6 bases respectively, with 18 bases between them. Germline CDR1 reads KGHDR; CDR2 reads SFDVKD. CDR3 region: CATSDSQGRLREQYF. CDR3 DNA: TGTGCCACCAGTGACTCTCAGGGGCGGCTGCGCGAGCAGTACTTC.

The chain links TRBV19 to TRBJ2-7; 10 bases line up with TRBD1. V lost 5 bases and J lost 2; bases outside the gene matches: 6. The germline V gene encodes CDR1 LNHDA and CDR2 SQIVND (reference sequence). This CDR3 has 15 amino acids. The CDR3 is CASSDTGTGAYEQYF. The CDR3 DNA reads TGTGCCAGTAGTGACACCGGGACAGGGGCCTACGAGCAGTACTTC.

Comments on this clonotype: This may arise from a read error, as a much more abundant clone is one base away. The genes are TRBV5-1 and TRBJ2-7, with 8 positions matching TRBD1. CDR3 length: 15 amino acids. The junction had 14 bases not matched to a gene; V was cut back by 7 bases and J by 5 bases. The germline CDR1 and CDR2 sequences are SGHRS and YFSETQ. CDR3 DNA: TGCGCCAGCGACTTGGGTCTACAGGGGGTCAACGAGCAGTACTTC. Translation: CASDLGLQGVNEQYF. Supplemented by reference TRBV5-1 and TRBJ2-7, the full variable domain reads KAGVTQTPRYLIKTRGQQVTLSCSPISGHRSVSWYQQTPGQGLQFLFEYFSETQRNKGNFPGRFSGRQFSNSRSEMNVSTLELGDSALYLCASDLGLQGVNEQYFGPGTRLTVT.

This clonotype appeared a few times. The gene calls are TRBV19 and TRBJ2-1; D unresolved. CDR1 and CDR2 (germline): LNHDA, SQIVND (reference sequence). This CDR3 is built from 16 residues. V lost 0 bases to trimming and J lost 4 bases, with 13 bases between them. CDR3 loop: CASSIDARWLYNEQFF. The CDR3 nucleotides read TGTGCCAGTAGTATAGACGCCAGGTGGCTGTACAATGAGCAGTTCTTC.

The chain employs TRBV6-2 or TRBV6-3 and TRBJ2-3, with 9 bases fitting TRBD1. The CDR3 consists of 17 residues. The germline V gene has CDR1 MNHEY and CDR2 SVGEGT. J gave up 3 bases and V 2 bases, and 9 bases lay outside the gene matches. CDR3 residues: CASSYPGQGDWTDTQYF. CDR3 bases: TGTGCCAGCAGTTACCCGGGACAGGGTGATTGGACAGATACGCAGTATTTT.

This clonotype was seen ten or more times. V gene TRBV12-3 or TRBV12-4 combines with J gene TRBJ1-2, with TRBD1 matching over 10 bases. This CDR3 spans 16 amino acids. V lost 4 bases and J lost 3; bases outside the gene matches: 8. For the CDR3, the DNA is TGTGCCAGCAGTTCCCGGGACAGGGGACCCCACTATGGCTACACCTTC. It encodes CASSSRDRGPHYGYTF.

This clonotype turned up a few times. The chain carries TRBV7-3 and TRBJ2-1; D might be TRBD1 or TRBD2, each matching 5 bases. CDR3 size: 18 residues. Germline V gene data show CDR1 as SGHTA and CDR2 as FQGTGA. The V and J ends lost 2 bases and 6 bases respectively, with 23 bases between them. CDR3 in DNA: TGTGCCAGCAGCTTACGAGGGACGTTGCGGACAACGGCCAATGAGCAGTTCTTC. This codes for CASSLRGTLRTTANEQFF. The full variable domain, its missing parts supplied by reference TRBV7-3 and TRBJ2-1, is GAGVSQTPSNKVTEKGKYVELRCDPISGHTALYWYRQSLGQGPEFLIYFQGTGAADDSGLPNDRFFAVRPEGSVSTLKIQRTERGDSAVYLCASSLRGTLRTTANEQFFGPGTRLTVL.

At least ten counts were recorded for this clonotype. The chain carries TRBV11-1 and TRBJ2-2; the D is unclear. V was clipped by 4 bases and J by 4 bases, with 7 bases between them. The CDR3 runs 13 residues. Germline CDR1 and CDR2: SGHAT and FQDESV (reference sequence). The CDR3 region has the DNA TGTGCCAGCAGCTCCCATCGCACCGGGGAGCTGTTTTTT. It yields the protein CASSSHRTGELFF. The entire variable domain, with the rest obtained from reference TRBV11-1 and TRBJ2-2, is as follows: EAEVAQSPRYKITEKSQAVAFWCDPISGHATLYWYRQILGQGPELLVQFQDESVVDDSQLPKDRFSAERLKGVDSTLKIQPAELGDSAMYLCASSSHRTGELFFGEGSRLTVL.

The rearrangement uses TRBV5-1 and TRBJ2-6; D is ambiguous. Trimming took off 4 bases at V and 0 bases at J, with 14 bases between the two ends. Germline-derived CDR1 and CDR2 are SGHRS and YFSETQ. The CDR3 runs to 17 residues. Here the CDR3 reads CASSRLDGTSGANVLTF. CDR3 sequence (DNA): TGCGCCAGCAGCCGCCTGGACGGTACCTCTGGGGCCAACGTCCTGACTTTC.

This clonotype occurred a few times. The genes are TRBV11-3 and TRBJ2-7; 7 bases fit TRBD2. CDR1 is SGHNT, CDR2 YENEEA, per germline. The CDR3 loop spans 12 amino acids. The V and J ends lost 7 bases and 4 bases, in that order; junction bases with no gene match: 4. CDR3 DNA: TGTGCCAGCAACATGGGGGGGTACGAGCAGTACTTC. This translates into CASNMGGYEQYF. The full variable domain, rest sourced from reference TRBV11-3 and TRBJ2-7, is EAGVVQSPRYKIIEKKQPVAFWCNPISGHNTLYWYLQNLGQGPELLIRYENEEAVDDSQLPKDRFSAERLKGVDSTLKIQPAELGDSAVYLCASNMGGYEQYFGPGTRLTVT.

This clonotype was counted only a few times. The gene calls are TRBV12-3 or TRBV12-4 and TRBJ2-5; 8 bases are a match to TRBD1. Trimming removed 6 bases from V and 2 bases from J; junction bases left unmatched: 5. This CDR3 has 14 residues. CDR3 residues: CASRQTGAQETQYF. CDR3 DNA: TGTGCCAGCAGACAGACAGGGGCTCAAGAGACCCAGTACTTC.

About this clonotype: A much more abundant neighbour one base away suggests this may be a read error. The chain couples TRBV5-1 to TRBJ2-2; possibly TRBD1 for D (5 bases). CDR3 length equals 15 residues. Looked up from germline, CDR1 is SGHRS and CDR2 is YFSETQ. CDR3 protein: CAGSLATQGTGELFF. In nucleotides, the CDR3 is TGCGCCGGCAGCTTGGCTACCCAGGGCACCGGGGAGCTGTTTTTT.

The chain combines TRBV20-1 with TRBJ2-1; 11 bases are a match to TRBD2. V gave up 4 bases and J gave up 4 bases; unmatched junction bases: 9. The germline V gene has CDR1 DFQATT and CDR2 SNEGSKA (reference sequence). This CDR3 has 16 residues. The CDR3 bases are TGCAGTGCTAATAGTGTGACTAGCGGGGCTTACAATGAGCAGTTCTTC. Amino acid sequence: CSANSVTSGAYNEQFF.